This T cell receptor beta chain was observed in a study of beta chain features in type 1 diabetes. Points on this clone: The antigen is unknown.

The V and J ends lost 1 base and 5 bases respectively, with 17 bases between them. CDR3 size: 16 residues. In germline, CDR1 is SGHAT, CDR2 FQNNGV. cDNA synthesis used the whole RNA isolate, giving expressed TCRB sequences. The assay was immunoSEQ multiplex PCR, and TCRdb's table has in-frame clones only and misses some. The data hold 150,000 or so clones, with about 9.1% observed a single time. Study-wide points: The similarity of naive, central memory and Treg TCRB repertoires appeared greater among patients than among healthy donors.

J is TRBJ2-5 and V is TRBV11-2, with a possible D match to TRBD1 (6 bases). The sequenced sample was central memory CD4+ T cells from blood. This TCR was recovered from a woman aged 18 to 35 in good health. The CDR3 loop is CASSLGTHRVGETQYF. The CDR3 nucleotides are TGTGCCAGCAGCTTAGGAACACACAGGGTTGGCGAGACCCAGTACTTC.